One T cell receptor (beta chain) is described in this entry. Germline CDR1 is LGHNT and CDR2 is FRNRAP. This CDR3 is built from 10 residues. V lost 10 bases, J lost 7 bases, and 7 bases lay in between. This entry belongs to a study of blood T cell repertoires in COVID-19. Clones were read by immunoSEQ multiplex PCR, and TCRdb kept only the in-frame ones, dropping some. The sample shows fewer than 200,000 clones, 70% to 90% of them seen only once. This TCR was sampled from a man aged 35 to 55 with active or convalescent COVID-19. Sequenced input: peripheral blood. The chain carries TRBV12-5 and TRBJ2-2; D call uncertain. CDR3 DNA sequence: TGTGCTACCCGCGGCGGGGAGCTGTTTTTT. This translates into CATRGGELFF.